This T cell receptor beta chain derives from a study of CD8 T cells in Susac syndrome. Overall study findings and caveats: As the study acknowledged, the number of individuals who were part of its TCR sequencing and HLA analysis was relatively small.

The controls were healthy donors who were matched for age and sex. The authors negatively isolated CD8+ and CD4+ T cells and FACS-enriched TEMRA cells. This clonotype was picked up one time. No antigen is known for it. CDR3 size: 17 residues. The germline gives CDR1 SGHAT, CDR2 FQNNGV. V gave up 1 base and J gave up 6 bases, with 16 bases separating them. RNA, at about 0.45 to 1 ug, was reverse transcribed with random hexamers. The method of amplification for TCR beta CDR3 was immunoSEQ multiplex PCR, covering 54 Vbeta and 13 Jbeta. TCRdb independently ran MiXCR on the immunoSEQ multiplex PCR reads; one entry per CDR3 protein. The sample consists of about 190,000 distinct CDR3 sequences, approximately 93% of them appearing once.

Sequenced input: CD4+ T cells from PBMCs. The sequence derives from a human donor in good health. The chain has TRBV11-2 and TRBJ1-6, with a tentative D call TRBD1 (5 bases). This chain's CDR3 is CASSLVPGGVSNSPLHF. The CDR3, as DNA: TGTGCCAGCAGCTTAGTGCCAGGAGGGGTTAGTAATTCACCCCTCCACTTT.